This T cell receptor (beta chain) was recorded in a study of blood T cell repertoires in COVID-19. The wider study: Material from acute and convalescent COVID-19 was sourced from the United States, Italy and Spain. Sample material is recorded as cDNA or gDNA derived from T cells, B-cell-depleted T cells, or PBMCs.

The germline V gene encodes CDR1 KGHSH and CDR2 LQKENI. This CDR3 contains 15 residues. Trimming took off 2 bases at V and 7 bases at J, with 15 bases between the two ends. Study processing details: Estimation of nucleated cell counts relied on the amplification of reference gene primers. Produced via immunoSEQ multiplex PCR; TCRdb's table is partial and in-frame only. The DNA gave D and trimming, while V, J and clone size come from that table. The table records a few hundred thousand clones, less than 90% of them present only once. The V call is TRBV18, the J call TRBJ2-1; D might be TRBD2 (7 bases). Sequencing was performed on peripheral blood. The origin of this receptor is a woman between 45 and 60 years old with acute or convalescent COVID-19. The chain's CDR3 is CASSPSWGGPNEQFF. The CDR3 bases are TGTGCCAGCTCACCAAGTTGGGGGGGGCCTAATGAGCAGTTCTTC.